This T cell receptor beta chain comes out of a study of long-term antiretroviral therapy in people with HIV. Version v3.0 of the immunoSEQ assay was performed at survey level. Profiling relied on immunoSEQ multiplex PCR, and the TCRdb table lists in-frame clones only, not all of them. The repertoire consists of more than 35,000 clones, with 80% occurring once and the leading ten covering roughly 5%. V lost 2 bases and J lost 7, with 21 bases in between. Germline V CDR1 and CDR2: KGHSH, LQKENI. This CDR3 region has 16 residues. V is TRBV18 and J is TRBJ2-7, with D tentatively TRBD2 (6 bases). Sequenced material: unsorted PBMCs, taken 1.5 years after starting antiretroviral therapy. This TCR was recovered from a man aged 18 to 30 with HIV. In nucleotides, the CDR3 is TGTGCCAGCTCACCAGAGAAGAGTAGCGGAGGGAGGGAGCAGTACTTC. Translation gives CASSPEKSSGGREQYF. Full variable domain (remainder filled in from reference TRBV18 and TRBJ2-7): NAGVMQNPRHLVRRRGQEARLRCSPMKGHSHVYWYRQLPEEGLKFMVYLQKENIIDESGMPKERFSAEFPKEGPSILRIQQVVRGDSAAYFCASSPEKSSGGREQYFGPGTRLTVT.